A selection of T cell receptor beta chains follows, all from one sample in a study of Ad26.COV2.S vaccination and SARS-CoV-2 variants. Sequenced by immunoSEQ multiplex PCR; TCRdb stores in-frame clones only, minus some. The sample lists 440,000 or so clones; less than 95% were seen once. Sequenced material: peripheral blood, taken in a trial of Ad26.COV2.S vaccine versus placebo. Every receptor here comes from a person aged 18 to 59 who received the Ad26.COV2.S COVID-19 vaccine or a placebo. Both conserved end residues are part of each CDR3. D genes are given only for firm matches. Some rows have no size entry. The others give once, few or many, or a class for an expanded clone.

d_gene,len,v_gene,j_gene,abundance,CDR3aa,CDR3nt
NA,13,TRBV27,TRBJ1-1,once,CASSLGVGTEAFF,TGTGCCAGCAGTTTGGGGGTAGGGACTGAAGCTTTCTTT
NA,12,TRBV9,TRBJ2-5,NA,CASSPSQETQYF,TGTGCCAGCAGCCCTAGCCAAGAGACCCAGTACTTC
NA,11,TRBV20-1,TRBJ2-5,NA,CSASAEETQYF,TGCAGTGCTAGCGCCGAAGAGACCCAGTACTTC
NA,17,TRBV7-6,TRBJ2-1,once,CASSLARGTISYNEQFF,TGTGCCAGCAGCTTAGCGCGGGGTACTATCTCCTACAATGAGCAGTTCTTC
TRBD1,14,TRBV10-3,TRBJ1-1,NA,CAIRRQGRNTEAFF,TGTGCCATCAGACGACAGGGGAGGAACACTGAAGCTTTCTTT
TRBD1,14,TRBV5-1,TRBJ2-7,NA,CASSSRQGSYEQYF,TGCGCCAGCAGCTCCCGACAGGGATCCTACGAGCAGTACTTC
TRBD1,13,TRBV29-1,TRBJ2-7,once,CSVVNRGSYEQYF,TGCAGCGTTGTAAACAGGGGTTCGTACGAGCAGTACTTC
NA,12,TRBV28,TRBJ2-7,NA,CASSLVDYEQYF,TGTGCCAGCAGTCTCGTTGACTACGAGCAGTACTTC
TRBD2,15,TRBV18,TRBJ2-7,NA,CASSPDLAGGYEQYF,TGTGCCAGCTCACCTGACCTGGCGGGAGGTTACGAGCAGTACTTC
NA,15,TRBV3-1/TRBV3-2,TRBJ2-2,NA,CASSPLQVNTGELFF,TGTGCCAGCAGCCCCTTACAAGTGAACACCGGGGAGCTGTTTTTT
NA,12,TRBV28,TRBJ2-3,NA,CASSLTRDTQYF,TGTGCCAGCAGTTTAACACGGGATACGCAGTATTTT
TRBD2,17,TRBV9,TRBJ2-5,NA,CASSSKGTSGRRETQYF,TGTGCCAGCAGCTCCAAAGGGACTAGCGGGAGGAGAGAGACCCAGTACTTC
NA,13,TRBV19,TRBJ2-3,once,CASSIVARGTQYF,TGTGCCAGTAGTATAGTGGCCAGGGGAACGCAGTATTTT
NA,14,TRBV9,TRBJ2-5,NA,CASSVEVVGGTQYF,TGTGCCAGCAGCGTAGAGGTGGTTGGGGGGACCCAGTACTTC
NA,14,TRBV6-2/TRBV6-3,TRBJ2-5,NA,CASSYAGESETQYF,TGTGCCAGCAGTTATGCCGGGGAGTCAGAGACCCAGTACTTC
NA,14,TRBV6-4,TRBJ2-3,few,CASSEEGSTDTQYF,TGTGCCAGCAGTGAGGAGGGCAGCACAGATACGCAGTATTTT
TRBD1,16,TRBV14,TRBJ2-7,NA,CASSQEGRDRPYEQYF,TGTGCCAGCAGCCAAGAGGGTCGGGACAGACCCTACGAGCAGTACTTC
NA,16,TRBV7-6,TRBJ2-3,NA,CASTLARSEETDTQYF,TGTGCCAGCACCCTAGCTAGGAGCGAGGAAACAGATACGCAGTATTTT
TRBD1,15,TRBV4-3,TRBJ1-4,NA,CASSPGQGESEKLFF,TGCGCCAGCAGCCCAGGACAGGGGGAAAGTGAAAAACTGTTTTTT
NA,15,TRBV19,TRBJ2-2,NA,CASNPGHTNTGELFF,TGTGCCAGTAACCCGGGACACACGAACACCGGGGAGCTGTTTTTT
NA,14,TRBV7-9,TRBJ2-7,NA,CASSLIQSPYEQYF,TGTGCCAGCAGCTTAATACAGTCCCCCTACGAGCAGTACTTC
TRBD1,15,TRBV15,TRBJ2-1,NA,CATSTRTGLSDEQFF,TGTGCCACCAGCACCCGGACAGGTTTGAGCGATGAGCAGTTCTTC
TRBD1,15,TRBV10-3,TRBJ1-5,NA,CAISADRGRGQPQHF,TGTGCCATCAGTGCCGACAGGGGAAGGGGACAGCCCCAGCATTTT
TRBD1,18,TRBV19,TRBJ1-3,NA,CASSMFPLGQQSGNTIYF,TGTGCCAGTAGTATGTTCCCTTTGGGACAGCAATCTGGAAACACCATATATTTT
TRBD1,16,TRBV7-9,TRBJ2-7,few,CASSLISGQGSYEQYF,TGTGCCAGCAGCTTAATATCTGGACAGGGGTCGTACGAGCAGTACTTC
TRBD2,13,TRBV7-2,TRBJ2-7,NA,CASRVGGRYEQYF,TGTGCCAGCAGGGTGGGAGGGCGGTACGAGCAGTACTTC
TRBD1,15,TRBV11-2,TRBJ2-7,NA,CASSLVGQGAYEQYF,TGTGCCAGCAGCTTAGTCGGACAGGGGGCCTACGAGCAGTACTTC
TRBD1,15,TRBV15,TRBJ2-7,NA,CATSRAGQGIYEQYF,TGTGCCACCAGCAGAGCGGGACAGGGGATCTACGAGCAGTACTTC
TRBD2,13,TRBV10-3,TRBJ2-1,NA,CAIRRGGNNEQFF,TGTGCCATACGACGCGGGGGAAACAATGAGCAGTTCTTC
NA,14,TRBV6-4,TRBJ2-2,NA,CASSPKADPGELFF,TGTGCCAGCAGTCCTAAGGCGGATCCCGGGGAGCTGTTTTTT
TRBD1,16,TRBV18,TRBJ1-3,NA,CASSQDRGNSGNTIYF,TGTGCCAGCTCCCAGGACAGGGGGAATAGTGGAAACACCATATATTTT
NA,15,TRBV7-2,TRBJ2-5,NA,CASSLGPSEQETQYF,TGTGCCAGCAGCTTAGGGCCTAGCGAACAAGAGACCCAGTACTTC
NA,14,TRBV2,TRBJ2-5,once,CASSGYEAEETQYF,TGTGCCAGCAGTGGGTACGAAGCGGAAGAGACCCAGTACTTC
TRBD1,15,TRBV7-9,TRBJ2-7,NA,CASSLRDRGTYEQYF,TGTGCCAGCAGCCTCCGGGACAGGGGAACCTACGAGCAGTACTTC
NA,16,TRBV7-2,TRBJ2-7,NA,CASSLVPGSGNEEQYF,TGTGCCAGCAGCTTAGTCCCGGGTTCTGGGAATGAGGAGCAGTACTTC
TRBD1,14,TRBV2,TRBJ1-4,NA,CASTRTGSSEKLFF,TGTGCCAGCACCAGGACAGGGAGTTCGGAAAAACTGTTTTTT
TRBD1,17,TRBV3-1/TRBV3-2,TRBJ2-4,NA,CASSQVPLTGTGGGRYF,TGTGCCAGCAGCCAAGTTCCCCTGACCGGGACAGGGGGCGGTCGGTACTTC
TRBD2,17,TRBV15,TRBJ2-1,NA,CATSKLKGLAESNEQFF,TGTGCCACCAGCAAACTGAAGGGACTAGCGGAGAGTAATGAGCAGTTCTTC
TRBD1,17,TRBV29-1,TRBJ2-3,NA,CSIDGGGDRVWTDTQYF,TGCAGCATTGACGGAGGAGGGGACAGGGTATGGACAGATACGCAGTATTTT
NA,13,TRBV7-6,TRBJ2-3,NA,CASHPPSTDTQYF,TGTGCCAGCCACCCTCCTAGCACAGATACGCAGTATTTT
NA,15,TRBV27,TRBJ2-3,NA,CASSLLDGSTDTQYF,TGTGCCAGCAGTTTACTCGACGGTTCCACAGATACGCAGTATTTT
TRBD1,13,TRBV12-3/TRBV12-4,TRBJ1-1,NA,CASSIRQGAEAFF,TGTGCCAGCAGTATAAGACAGGGGGCTGAAGCTTTCTTT
NA,14,TRBV6-4,TRBJ2-1,NA,CASSDSSPGGEQFF,TGTGCCAGCAGTGACTCGAGCCCAGGCGGTGAGCAGTTCTTC
NA,18,TRBV27,TRBJ1-4,NA,CASSLSPMVRNLNEKLFF,TGTGCCAGCAGTTTATCCCCAATGGTCAGGAACTTAAATGAAAAACTGTTTTTT
NA,13,TRBV5-6,TRBJ2-7,NA,CASSLQASYEQYF,TGTGCCAGCAGCTTGCAGGCCAGCTACGAGCAGTACTTC
NA,12,TRBV19,TRBJ2-1,NA,CASSEASREQFF,TGTGCCAGTAGTGAGGCCTCACGGGAGCAGTTCTTC
TRBD1,16,TRBV6-2/TRBV6-3,TRBJ2-7,few,CASSYDWDRVSYEQYF,TGTGCCAGCAGTTACGATTGGGACAGGGTTTCCTACGAGCAGTACTTC